These 18 T cell receptor beta chains were all obtained from the same sample, sequenced in a study of blood T cell repertoires in COVID-19. TCRdb's table, derived via immunoSEQ multiplex PCR, lists solely in-frame clones and lacks some. The data show 150,000 to 200,000 clones, roughly 77% seen once. Sequencing was done on a sample of peripheral blood. Receptors were obtained from a man between 65 and 80 years old with active or convalescent COVID-19.

The chain carries TRBV10-2 and TRBJ2-7, with 9 bases lining up with TRBD2. The junction had 6 bases not matched to a gene; V was cut back by 2 bases and J by 7 bases. Germline V gives CDR1 WSHSY, CDR2 SAAADI. The CDR3 runs 14 residues. CDR3 sequence (DNA): TGCGCCAGCAGTGAGCCAGGACTAGCGAAAGAGCAGTACTTC. Protein: CASSEPGLAKEQYF.

The count of this clone is one. J is TRBJ1-6 and V is TRBV4-3; the match to TRBD1 covers 8 bases. The CDR3 length is 17 residues. J was trimmed by 7 bases and V by 0 bases; bases with no gene match: 8. From germline, CDR1 is LGHNA and CDR2 YSLEER. CDR3 residues: CASSQESDRGWNSPLHF. CDR3 DNA sequence: TGCGCCAGCAGCCAAGAATCCGACAGGGGTTGGAATTCACCCCTCCACTTT.

This chain uses TRBV6-5 with TRBJ2-3, with D maybe TRBD2 (5 bases). The CDR3 length is 14 residues. Germline loops: CDR1 MNHEY, CDR2 SVGAGI. With 6 bases removed from V and 2 bases from J, the gap between germline ends came to 12 bases. CDR3 protein: CASRHYDYTDTQYF. CDR3 sequence (DNA): TGTGCCAGCAGACACTATGACTACACAGATACGCAGTATTTT.

The rearrangement uses TRBV18 and TRBJ1-2; 7 bases line up with TRBD1. With 3 bases clipped from V and 8 bases from J, the junction kept 12 bases outside the gene matches. Per germline, CDR1 KGHSH and CDR2 LQKENI. The CDR3 runs to 15 residues. In DNA, the CDR3 is TGTGCCAGCTCACCTGTGGCAGGGGGGTTTGACGGCTACACCTTC. Residues: CASSPVAGGFDGYTF.

The chain combines TRBV3-1 (or the pseudogene TRBV3-2) with TRBJ2-5, with TRBD2 identical over 7 bases. Germline CDR1 LGHDT, CDR2 YNNKEL (reference sequence). Trimming at V came to 6 bases and at J to 5 bases, leaving 6 bases not matched to a gene. The CDR3 is 13 amino acids. The CDR3 region is CASRVLAGETQYF. CDR3 DNA sequence: TGTGCCAGCAGGGTATTAGCGGGCGAGACCCAGTACTTC.

This chain connects TRBV30 to TRBJ1-1; no firm D call. Deletions cut 1 base from V and 6 bases from J, with 12 bases between. Germline-derived CDR1 and CDR2 are GTSNPN and SVGIG (reference sequence). The length of the CDR3 is 13 residues. CDR3 in amino acids: CAWSGELRAEAFF. The CDR3 DNA sequence: TGTGCCTGGAGTGGAGAATTGAGGGCTGAAGCTTTCTTT.

The V call is TRBV27, the J call TRBJ2-2; D may be TRBD2 (6 bases). V shed 2 bases and J shed 4 bases, with 11 bases lying between them. Looked up from germline, CDR1 is MNHEY and CDR2 is SMNVEV (reference sequence). The CDR3 runs 15 residues. Here the CDR3 DNA reads TGTGCCAGCAGTTTAAAGGCGGGGAGCACCGGGGAGCTGTTTTTT. Residues: CASSLKAGSTGELFF.

This chain joins TRBV6-1 and TRBJ1-6, with D maybe TRBD1 (6 bases). The CDR3 covers 14 residues. Germline V gives CDR1 MNHNS, CDR2 SASEGT. Trimming removed 2 bases at V and 10 bases at J, with 12 bases between. CDR3 in DNA: TGTGCCAGCAGTGAATTGGGCAGGGGCTCACCCCTCCACTTT. Protein sequence: CASSELGRGSPLHF.

This sequence joins TRBV7-2 and TRBJ2-5, with 7 bases that match TRBD2. CDR1 is SGHTA and CDR2 is FQGNSA in the germline V gene. The CDR3 is 13 amino acids. The CDR3 region is CAIGGSHQETQYF. The CDR3 DNA reads TGTGCAATCGGGGGGAGCCACCAAGAGACCCAGTACTTC.

The gene calls are TRBV5-1 and TRBJ2-3; 8 bases are shared with TRBD2. The CDR3 is 16 amino acids. J gave up 2 bases and V 5 bases, and 10 bases lay outside the gene matches. The germline gives CDR1 SGHRS, CDR2 YFSETQ. CDR3 sequence: CASRATPGLDTDTQYF. As DNA, the CDR3 is TGCGCCAGCAGAGCCACTCCGGGACTAGACACAGATACGCAGTATTTT.

V usage is TRBV9 and J usage is TRBJ2-1, with 10 bases that match TRBD2. J lost 4 bases, V lost 4 bases, and 5 bases had no gene match. CDR3 length equals 15 residues. CDR1 SGDLS and CDR2 YYNGEE come from the germline V gene. The CDR3 DNA follows: TGTGCCAGCAGCTCCACTAGCGGGGAATACAATGAGCAGTTCTTC. Translated, it gives CASSSTSGEYNEQFF.

The chain links TRBV10-3 to TRBJ2-3, with 8 bases lining up with TRBD2. V trimming: 10 bases; J trimming: 4 bases; junction bases outside the gene matches: 10. The germline gives CDR1 ENHRY, CDR2 SYGVKD. The CDR3 loop spans 14 amino acids. CDR3 coding DNA: TGTGCCACCCAGCGGGAGCCGAGGGCAGATACGCAGTATTTT. Its protein product is CATQREPRADTQYF.

This clone appeared once. The rearrangement links TRBV6-5 to TRBJ2-3, with a possible D match to TRBD2 (5 bases). The V gene lost 2 bases and the J gene lost 2 bases, with 11 bases spanning the gap. CDR3 length: 15 residues. CDR1 is MNHEY, CDR2 SVGAGI, per germline. The CDR3, as DNA: TGTGCCAGCAGTTACGCGCCCCGGGACACAGATACGCAGTATTTT. Translation: CASSYAPRDTDTQYF.

V is TRBV27 and J is TRBJ2-7; 10 positions match TRBD2. The V segment lost 7 bases and the J segment 3 bases; nucleotides outside the gene matches: 12. There are 16 residues in the CDR3. Germline V CDR1 and CDR2: MNHEY, SMNVEV (reference sequence). In DNA form, the CDR3 reads TGTGCCAGCACCTGGCGCCTCACTAGCGGGATCTACGAGCAGTACTTC. It translates to CASTWRLTSGIYEQYF.

V and J are TRBV30 and TRBJ2-3; D ambiguous. V dropped 3 bases and J dropped 3 bases, with 10 bases sitting between them. CDR3 length equals 13 residues. Germline assignment: CDR1 GTSNPN and CDR2 SVGIG (reference sequence). The CDR3, as DNA: TGTGCCTGGAGGTTCAGCGCAACAGATACGCAGTATTTT. Protein product: CAWRFSATDTQYF.

This rearrangement joins TRBV13 to TRBJ2-5; D remains unclear. The CDR3 runs 16 residues. Trimming shortened V by 0 bases and J by 3 bases, and 14 bases separated the two germline ends. Germline loops: CDR1 PRHDT, CDR2 FYEKMQ (reference sequence). Written as DNA, the CDR3 is TGTGCCAGCAGCTTAGGCCCTCTACGATCAAAAGAGACCCAGTACTTC. Its translation: CASSLGPLRSKETQYF.

On this clone: Other DNA sequences in this specimen translate into the identical CDR3. This chain links TRBV2 with TRBJ2-7; the D gene is possibly TRBD2 (6 bases). The CDR3 has 14 amino acids. V lost 2 bases to trimming and J lost 2 bases, with 10 bases between them. The germline V gene has CDR1 SNHLY and CDR2 FYNNEI. CDR3 region: CASSERRGPYEQYF. The CDR3 DNA reads TGTGCCAGCAGTGAAAGGAGGGGACCCTACGAGCAGTACTTC. The full variable domain, in which reference TRBV2 and TRBJ2-7 provide the parts outside the CDR3, is EPEVTQTPSHQVTQMGQEVILRCVPISNHLYFYWYRQILGQKVEFLVSFYNNEISEKSEIFDDQFSVERPDGSNFTLKIRSTKLEDSAMYFCASSERRGPYEQYFGPGTRLTVT.

This sequence joins TRBV7-9 and TRBJ2-1; weak D call: TRBD2 (5 bases). Germline V gene sequence: CDR1 SEHNR, CDR2 FQNEAQ (reference sequence). Trimming removed 3 bases at V and 9 bases at J, with 15 bases between. The CDR3 contains 14 residues. Here the CDR3 DNA reads TGTGCCAGCAGCTTCAGTGGGAGTTCGAGTGAGCAGTTCTTC. This translates into CASSFSGSSSEQFF.